These T cell receptor beta chains were read from a single sample in a study of blood T cell repertoires in COVID-19. Only in-frame clones appear in the TCRdb table, and some are missing; sequencing was by immunoSEQ multiplex PCR. In the table there are roughly 160,000 clones, approximately 87% of which are singletons. Sample: peripheral blood. These receptors all come from a woman in her 70s with COVID-19, enrolled during active disease. Each CDR3 is given with its conserved first and last residue. Fields, in order: V gene, CDR3 length, CDR3 protein.

TRBV6-5 | 14 | CASSRDSSNQPQHF
TRBV19 | 13 | CASSLQGWTEAFF
TRBV28 | 13 | CASSLFGGETQYF
TRBV29-1 | 14 | CSVALVLGGTEAFF
TRBV4-1 | 16 | CASSQDVLLRSYEQYF
TRBV7-8 | 16 | CASSSGQGASSYEQYF
TRBV6-2/TRBV6-3 | 14 | CASGPGFLGAPLHF
TRBV30 | 13 | CAWRMGQVNTIYF
TRBV10-3 | 14 | CAINRDRGTETQYF
TRBV12-3/TRBV12-4 | 11 | CASSLRGILYF
TRBV29-1 | 12 | CSATTDLYGYTF
TRBV5-4 | 16 | CASSSKAGGGTDTQYF
TRBV9 | 15 | CASSVNPGWSDTQYF
TRBV18 | 14 | CASSPRGINNEQFF
TRBV6-2/TRBV6-3 | 17 | CASSPPVNSYSYNEQFF
TRBV28 | 16 | CASSLSTSGGLDEQFF
TRBV5-1 | 15 | CASSLAGAERGPQHF
TRBV5-4 | 16 | CASSLEGRAPDSPLHF
TRBV11-2 | 16 | CASSLLPPAGNSPLHF
TRBV2 | 14 | CASRTPRAGNTIYF
TRBV2 | 11 | CASSLNQPQHF
TRBV15 | 16 | CATSRGGWTGGNEQFF
TRBV9 | 14 | CASSVTGGWNEQFF
TRBV11-2 | 16 | CASSLGASGGADTQYF
TRBV5-6 | 17 | CASSLRRGAASSYEQYF
TRBV29-1 | 12 | CSVEETGTEAFF
TRBV3-1/TRBV3-2 | 14 | CASSPRQGSTEAFF
TRBV7-2 | 13 | CASCQGAGNTIYF
TRBV27 | 17 | CASSLEAARSVNTEAFF
TRBV19 | 20 | CASSRGRGQTLLKYQETQYF
TRBV7-3 | 13 | CASSSSGGSGYTF
TRBV7-2 | 13 | CASSQGTNSPLHF
TRBV3-1/TRBV3-2 | 15 | CASSDLGGANYGYTF
TRBV24-1 | 16 | CATSDSSSGRTYEQYF
TRBV3-1/TRBV3-2 | 14 | CASSQVPQNYGYTF
TRBV2 | 14 | CASSYGLAGYTQYF
TRBV5-1 | 15 | CASSLAAGGLSEQYF
TRBV6-4 | 13 | CASNRQRNTEAFF
TRBV6-6 | 18 | CASSPRTGGGSGANVLTF
TRBV7-7 | 15 | CASSLGGPSYNEQFF
TRBV4-1 | 15 | CASSQRDRGRETQYF
TRBV6-4 | 17 | CASSVEPFGTGHYEQYF
TRBV5-1 | 18 | CASSLANRSRIGYNEQFF
TRBV5-1 | 17 | CASSLVGQGFSGNTIYF
TRBV3-1/TRBV3-2 | 13 | CASSQDTSGSHTF
TRBV3-1/TRBV3-2 | 14 | CASSQVDSSYEQYF
TRBV5-4 | 14 | CASSSADMGYGYTF
TRBV5-1 | 17 | CASSLSGQTFSGNTIYF
TRBV5-1 | 14 | CASSLAGFSYEQYF
TRBV11-2 | 17 | CASSLVGTGKANYGYTF
TRBV7-3 | 16 | CASSQGVNRDTDTQYF
TRBV5-1 | 13 | CASSRGSEETQYF
TRBV18 | 14 | CASSPLTGATEAFF
TRBV3-1/TRBV3-2 | 14 | CASSRTGMGSPLHF